The 28 T cell receptor beta chains below were found in one sample sequenced in a study of cytomegalovirus exposure and HLA in healthy donors. It was with 60 Vbeta and 13 Jbeta primers that the PCR ran. Sequencing used immunoSEQ multiplex PCR; TCRdb keeps in-frame clones, though not all of them. The table lists about 150,000 clones, about four fifths of them singletons. Sample: PBMCs. The receptors stem from a man under 40 in good health and CMV-seropositive.

This clone has just one count. J is TRBJ2-7 and V is TRBV7-9; a weak D match, TRBD2 (6 bases). Germline loops: CDR1 SEHNR, CDR2 FQNEAQ (reference sequence). This CDR3 spans 17 amino acids. V was cut by 2 bases and J by 6 bases, with 23 bases left in between. In DNA form, the CDR3 reads TGTGCCAGCAGCTTATGGCAGTCTGGCGGGAAAATCGGCGAGCAGTACTTC. Its protein product is CASSLWQSGGKIGEQYF.

The chain has TRBV29-1 and TRBJ2-7; TRBD1 aligns across 9 bases. Germline CDR1 is SQVTM and CDR2 is ANQGSEA. CDR3 size: 13 residues. V lost 7 bases to trimming and J lost 2 bases; unmatched junction nucleotides: 6. CDR3 loop: CSAETGGAYEQYF. In DNA form, the CDR3 reads TGCAGCGCCGAGACAGGGGGGGCCTACGAGCAGTACTTC.

V usage is TRBV19 and J usage is TRBJ1-1; 9 bases line up with TRBD1. The germline V gene encodes CDR1 LNHDA and CDR2 SQIVND (reference sequence). V shed 9 bases, J shed 1 base, and the junction held 9 bases outside the gene matches. CDR3 length: 15 residues. Written as DNA, the CDR3 is TGTGCCAGCGGAGGGACAGGGAGTCAGAACACTGAAGCTTTCTTT. Translating gives CASGGTGSQNTEAFF.

This sequence joins TRBV14 and TRBJ1-3; a weak D match, TRBD1 (5 bases). Germline lookup yields CDR1 SGHDN and CDR2 FVKESK. The V gene lost 4 bases and the J gene lost 2 bases, with 12 bases spanning the gap. The CDR3 contains 15 residues. CDR3 in amino acids: CASSPTQGAGNTIYF. The CDR3 nucleotides are TGTGCCAGCAGCCCAACGCAGGGCGCTGGAAACACCATATATTTT.

V and J are TRBV6-5 and TRBJ2-1; D is uncertain. This CDR3 comprises 11 residues. Germline CDR1 and CDR2: MNHEY and SVGAGI. Deletions cut 6 bases from V and 4 bases from J, with 4 bases between. CDR3 nucleotide sequence: TGTGCCAGCAGGACATACAATGAGCAGTTCTTC. It encodes CASRTYNEQFF.

The J gene is TRBJ2-5, the V gene TRBV4-2; 8 nucleotides agree with TRBD2. The DNA end favors TRBJ2-7, so the J call may be wrong. This CDR3 has 16 amino acids. In germline, CDR1 is LGHNA, CDR2 YNFKEQ. CDR3 loop: CASSQEFATSVYEQYF. The DNA for the CDR3 is TGTGCCAGCAGCCAAGAATTTGCGACTAGCGTTTACGAGCAGTACTTC.

The rearrangement joins TRBV27 to TRBJ2-7; 13 nucleotides agree with TRBD2. The CDR3 length is 16 residues. The junction had 4 bases not matched to a gene; V was cut back by 2 bases and J by 3 bases. Germline V CDR1 and CDR2: MNHEY, SMNVEV (reference sequence). CDR3 nucleotide sequence: TGTGCCAGCAGTTTAAGGACTAGCGGGAGAGGCTACGAGCAGTACTTC. Translated: CASSLRTSGRGYEQYF.

The chain uses TRBV15 and TRBJ2-7, with TRBD2 identical over 7 bases. From germline, CDR1 is LNHNV and CDR2 YYDKDF (reference sequence). V shed 6 bases, J shed 2 bases, and the junction held 10 bases outside the gene matches. The CDR3 has 15 residues. CDR3 sequence: CATRKLLGLAYEQYF. For the CDR3, the DNA is TGTGCCACCAGAAAACTACTCGGACTAGCCTACGAGCAGTACTTC.

This clone was picked up a small number of times. The rearrangement uses TRBV6-5 and TRBJ1-2; tentative D call: TRBD1 (5 bases). CDR1 MNHEY and CDR2 SVGAGI come from the germline V gene. The CDR3 sequence is 13 residues long. V dropped 5 bases and J dropped 14 bases, with 21 bases sitting between them. The CDR3 here is CASSPLGESGLTF. CDR3 bases: TGTGCCAGCAGTCCCCTCGGAGAGTCGGGACTTACCTTC.

This rearrangement joins TRBV27 to TRBJ1-2; D gene uncertain. V dropped 10 bases and J dropped 3 bases, with 21 bases sitting between them. Germline CDR1 and CDR2: MNHEY and SMNVEV (reference sequence). The CDR3 spans 15 residues. This CDR3 reads CATSPGGGIYYGYTF. The CDR3 DNA sequence: TGTGCCACATCACCCGGTGGAGGGATCTACTATGGCTACACCTTC.

This clone was counted between two and nine times. J is TRBJ1-2 and V is TRBV19; 9 bases agree with TRBD1. The CDR3 has 15 residues. V lost 10 bases to trimming and J lost 2 bases; unmatched junction nucleotides: 11. The germline CDR1 and CDR2 sequences are LNHDA and SQIVND (reference sequence). The CDR3 here is CATYRDREGNYGYTF. The CDR3, as DNA: TGTGCCACGTACCGGGACAGGGAAGGGAACTATGGCTACACCTTC.

V and J are TRBV9 and TRBJ2-2; 12 bases match TRBD1. Germline V gives CDR1 SGDLS, CDR2 YYNGEE. The CDR3 totals 17 residues. The junction had 8 bases not matched to a gene; V was cut back by 4 bases and J by 4 bases. CDR3 bases: TGTGCCAGCAGCTCACCGGGACAGGGGGCCGGCACCGGGGAGCTGTTTTTT. It encodes CASSSPGQGAGTGELFF.

The CDR3 DNA is TGTGCCAGCAGCAAGGGCGGGACTAGCGGGGCAATCCCCTACAATGAGCAGTTCTTC. Its protein product is CASSKGGTSGAIPYNEQFF. The V gene is TRBV7-9, the J gene TRBJ2-1; TRBD2 aligns across 13 bases. Germline CDR1 SEHNR, CDR2 FQNEAQ (reference sequence). V lost 5 bases, J lost 2 bases, and 12 bases stayed unmatched. There are 19 residues in the CDR3. Complete variable domain (other parts from reference TRBV7-9 and TRBJ2-1): DTGVSQNPRHKITKRGQNVTFRCDPISEHNRLYWYRQTLGQGPEFLTYFQNEAQLEKSRLLSDRFSAERPKGSFSTLEIQRTEQGDSAMYLCASSKGGTSGAIPYNEQFFGPGTRLTVL.

This clone has only a few counts. The chain uses TRBV19 and TRBJ1-2; 12 bases line up with TRBD1. From germline, CDR1 is LNHDA and CDR2 SQIVND (reference sequence). V shed 7 bases, J shed 7 bases, and the junction held 19 bases outside the gene matches. The CDR3 loop spans 18 amino acids. CDR3: CASKGRPGTGGHYGGYTF. In nucleotides, the CDR3 is TGTGCCAGTAAGGGGCGGCCCGGGACAGGGGGCCACTATGGTGGCTACACCTTC.

This rearrangement joins TRBV5-8 to TRBJ2-7; 7 positions agree with TRBD2. The CDR3 contains 14 residues. V trimming: 4 bases; J trimming: 3 bases; junction bases outside the gene matches: 7. Germline V lookup: CDR1 SGHTS, CDR2 YDEGEE. The CDR3 region is CASSGPAGVYEQYF. The CDR3 bases are TGTGCCAGCAGCGGCCCCGCGGGGGTCTACGAGCAGTACTTC.

This sequence joins TRBV5-8 and TRBJ1-5; no clear D. Germline CDR1 reads SGHTS; CDR2 reads YDEGEE. V was cut by 0 bases and J by 3 bases, with 7 bases left in between. The CDR3 contains 14 residues. For the CDR3, the DNA is TGTGCCAGCAGCTTGGTACAACACAATCAGCCCCAGCATTTT. Protein product: CASSLVQHNQPQHF.

The V and J genes are TRBV6-5 and TRBJ1-6; D is uncertain. Deletions cut 8 bases from V and 7 bases from J, with 9 bases between. Germline assignment: CDR1 MNHEY and CDR2 SVGAGI. The CDR3 runs to 12 residues. The CDR3 sequence is CASAGLNSPLHF. The CDR3 DNA sequence: TGTGCCAGCGCGGGCTTAAATTCACCCCTCCACTTT.

This chain connects TRBV7-2 to TRBJ1-5; TRBD1 might be the D (5 bases). Trimming cost V 5 bases and J 5 bases, with 16 bases left between them. Germline loops: CDR1 SGHTA, CDR2 FQGNSA. CDR3 size: 15 residues. CDR3 amino acids: CASSPQVLVDQPQHF. Here the CDR3 DNA reads TGTGCCAGCAGCCCACAGGTCTTGGTGGATCAGCCCCAGCATTTT. The variable domain in full, with the rest retrieved from reference TRBV7-2 and TRBJ1-5, is GAGVSQSPSNKVTEKGKDVELRCDPISGHTALYWYRQSLGQGLEFLIYFQGNSAPDKSGLPSDRFSAERTGGSVSTLTIQRTQQEDSAVYLCASSPQVLVDQPQHFGDGTRLSIL.

Concerning this clone: The junction does not match germline at one end; this may be a read error. This chain connects TRBV7-9 to TRBJ2-5, with a possible D match to TRBD2 (6 bases). The CDR3 is 15 residues long. CDR1 is SEHNR, CDR2 FQNEAQ, per germline (reference sequence). The DNA for the CDR3 is TGTTCCAGCAGCTTTGCACTAGCCGAGGTGGAGACCCAGTACTTC. This translates into CSSSFALAEVETQYF.

V and J are TRBV6-1 and TRBJ2-1; a weak D match, TRBD1 (5 bases). Trimming pared 6 bases from V and 5 bases from J, leaving 14 bases between. Germline lookup yields CDR1 MNHNS and CDR2 SASEGT. The CDR3 spans 14 residues. CDR3: CASRIRVGHNEQFF. The CDR3 nucleotides are TGTGCCAGCAGGATCCGCGTGGGGCACAATGAGCAGTTCTTC.

This clone was recorded a few times. V gene TRBV5-4 combines with J gene TRBJ2-3, with a tentative D call TRBD1 (6 bases). The CDR3 runs to 16 residues. Deletions cut 5 bases from V and 4 bases from J, with 20 bases between. Germline loops: CDR1 SGHNT, CDR2 YYREEE (reference sequence). For the CDR3, the DNA is TGTGCCAGCAGTCTCGAAGCTGGGGGCCTACCAGATACGCAGTATTTT. This translates into CASSLEAGGLPDTQYF.

The chain carries TRBV2 and TRBJ1-2, with D unclear. The CDR3 loop spans 11 amino acids. Germline V gene sequence: CDR1 SNHLY, CDR2 FYNNEI. V lost 5 bases and J lost 7, with 8 bases in between. The CDR3, as DNA: TGTGCCAGCAGTCCCGAGAGTGGCTACACCTTC. Its translation is CASSPESGYTF.

The rearrangement uses TRBV5-1 and TRBJ1-6, with 7 bases matching TRBD1. Germline CDR1 SGHRS, CDR2 YFSETQ. V lost 7 bases and J lost 6; bases outside the gene matches: 7. This CDR3 spans 14 amino acids. The CDR3 sequence is CASARDRVNSPLHF. CDR3 DNA sequence: TGCGCCAGCGCCCGGGACAGAGTTAATTCACCCCTCCACTTT.

The V call is TRBV27, the J call TRBJ1-2; possible D gene TRBD1, 5 bases. V was cut by 6 bases and J by 6 bases, with 11 bases left in between. Germline assignment: CDR1 MNHEY and CDR2 SMNVEV (reference sequence). CDR3 size: 12 residues. CDR3 DNA sequence: TGTGCCAGCAGCCGGGGGGAGGATGGCTACACCTTC. Its protein is CASSRGEDGYTF.

This chain links TRBV27 with TRBJ1-3; D is undetermined. V was clipped by 4 bases and J by 0 bases, with 10 bases between them. This CDR3 has 15 residues. The V gene's germline CDR1 is MNHEY and CDR2 SMNVEV (reference sequence). The DNA for the CDR3 is TGTGCCAGCAGTTCAACATGGAGCTCTGGAAACACCATATATTTT. This codes for CASSSTWSSGNTIYF.

The chain employs TRBV7-6 and TRBJ1-1; TRBD1 matches 7 bases. The CDR3 totals 11 residues. Losses at the gene ends were 5 bases for V and 10 bases for J; bases not matched to a gene: 4. Germline-derived CDR1 and CDR2 are SGHVS and FNYEAQ. CDR3 sequence reads: CASSEGAVAFF. CDR3 bases: TGTGCCAGCAGCGAGGGGGCGGTAGCTTTCTTT. Full variable domain (remainder filled in from reference TRBV7-6 and TRBJ1-1): GAGVSQSPRYKVTKRGQDVALRCDPISGHVSLYWYRQALGQGPEFLTYFNYEAQQDKSGLPNDRFSAERPEGSISTLTIQRTEQRDSAMYRCASSEGAVAFFGQGTRLTVV.

The chain uses TRBV6-5 and TRBJ2-7, with D tentatively TRBD1 (5 bases). The germline V gene encodes CDR1 MNHEY and CDR2 SVGAGI. Trimming cost V 4 bases and J 5 bases, with 18 bases left between them. The CDR3 runs to 15 residues. The CDR3 loop is CASSSKTAIVHEQYF. The DNA of the CDR3 is TGTGCCAGCAGTTCGAAGACAGCAATCGTCCACGAGCAGTACTTC.

The chain recombines TRBV5-4 with TRBJ1-1; D perhaps matches TRBD1 (6 bases). The CDR3 spans 13 residues. Germline lookup yields CDR1 SGHNT and CDR2 YYREEE (reference sequence). V shed 2 bases and J shed 4 bases, with 9 bases lying between them. This CDR3 reads CASSFGGRTEAFF. The CDR3 nucleotides are TGTGCCAGCAGCTTCGGGGGGCGCACTGAAGCTTTCTTT.